This T cell receptor beta chain derives from a study of identical twins. This clonotype was picked up one time. Its target is not known. The CDR3 is 12 residues long. The germline V gene has CDR1 DFQATT and CDR2 SNEGSKA (reference sequence). V shed 4 bases and J shed 3 bases, with 9 bases lying between them. Study outcomes and limitations: Abundant beta clonotypes from cord blood bore fewer insertions; memory repertoires lacked this pattern. Beta out-of-frame twin sharing showed a weaker excess.

TCRdb used MiXCR to reprocess the 5' RACE reads, holding one entry per CDR3 protein. The sample has 500,000 to 650,000 distinct CDR3 sequences, around 20% seen once. This sample was also put to use in a study of yellow fever vaccine responses in identical twins.

This chain connects TRBV20-1 to TRBJ2-5, with D uncertain. The specimen was CD4+ T cells sorted from blood. The sequence came from a woman younger than 30 in good health. The CDR3 region has the DNA TGCAGTGCTACCGACGGAGAAGAGACCCAGTACTTC. Its protein is CSATDGEETQYF.